The 31 T cell receptor beta chains below all came from one sample that was sequenced in a study of T cell changes during pregnancy in multiple sclerosis. The table came from immunoSEQ multiplex PCR; TCRdb's copy has only in-frame clones and leaves some out. The sample lists 50,000 to 70,000 clones, about nine tenths occurring once. Sequencing used peripheral blood, obtained after pregnancy. These receptors all come from a female donor in good health, enrolled as a control in a pregnancy study.

The chain employs TRBV30 and TRBJ1-2; no definite D call. V was cut by 2 bases and J by 1 base, with 5 bases left in between. This CDR3 is built from 12 residues. Germline values: CDR1 GTSNPN, CDR2 SVGIG (reference sequence). CDR3: CAWSLINYGYTF. CDR3 nucleotides: TGTGCCTGGAGTCTAATTAACTATGGCTACACCTTC.

The chain employs TRBV7-3 and TRBJ2-3; TRBD1 is a possible D gene (6 bases). The V gene lost 6 bases and the J gene lost 3 bases, with 10 bases spanning the gap. Germline V lookup: CDR1 SGHTA, CDR2 FQGTGA. This CDR3 contains 13 residues. The CDR3 reads CASRRGLTDTQYF. The CDR3 bases are TGTGCCAGCAGGAGGGGGTTAACAGATACGCAGTATTTT.

This clone was counted between two and nine times. The chain has TRBV25-1 and TRBJ1-2, with D possibly TRBD1 on 6 matching bases. This CDR3 region has 12 residues. V lost 4 bases to trimming and J lost 4 bases, with 7 bases between them. Germline loops: CDR1 MGHDK, CDR2 SYGVNS. CDR3: CASSGTAYGYTF. CDR3 in DNA: TGTGCCAGCAGTGGGACAGCCTATGGCTACACCTTC.

The chain combines TRBV6-1 with TRBJ1-1; 9 nucleotides line up with TRBD1. The germline CDR1 and CDR2 sequences are MNHNS and SASEGT. The CDR3 covers 16 residues. The ends lost 4 bases at V and 0 bases at J; junction bases unmatched: 6. CDR3 sequence: CASSVRTGAMNTEAFF. As DNA, the CDR3 is TGTGCCAGCAGTGTCCGGACAGGGGCCATGAACACTGAAGCTTTCTTT.

The chain uses TRBV15 and TRBJ2-3, with TRBD2 as a possible D gene (6 bases). Trimming stripped 0 bases from V and 11 bases from J, with 12 bases between. The germline CDR1 and CDR2 sequences are LNHNV and YYDKDF (reference sequence). This CDR3 is 13 amino acids long. The CDR3 DNA is TGTGCCACCAGCAGAGATGATGGGCGGGGGCAGTATTTT. This encodes CATSRDDGRGQYF.

The rearrangement links TRBV7-3 to TRBJ2-1, with 7 bases that match TRBD2. With 5 bases clipped from V and 7 bases from J, the junction kept 11 bases outside the gene matches. The CDR3 runs 15 residues. The germline V gene encodes CDR1 SGHTA and CDR2 FQGTGA. Here the CDR3 reads CASSPQRGEKNEQFF. Here the CDR3 DNA reads TGTGCCAGCAGCCCGCAGCGGGGAGAAAAAAATGAGCAGTTCTTC.

This rearrangement joins TRBV5-1 to TRBJ2-7, with D possibly TRBD1 on 5 matching bases. Germline CDR1 and CDR2: SGHRS and YFSETQ. Trimming cost V 0 bases and J 2 bases, with 15 bases left between them. The CDR3 sequence is 16 residues long. The CDR3 region has the DNA TGCGCCAGCAGCTTGGAGGTGGGGCTACCGGCCTACGAGCAGTACTTC. Its protein is CASSLEVGLPAYEQYF.

The chain couples TRBV7-9 to TRBJ2-3, with 11 positions matching TRBD2. Germline trimming cut 5 bases from V and 3 bases from J; bases unmatched to any gene: 7. CDR3 length: 16 amino acids. Germline V gene lookup returns CDR1 SEHNR and CDR2 FQNEAQ (reference sequence). The CDR3: CASSPTSGGQTDTQYF. The CDR3 DNA follows: TGTGCCAGCAGCCCCACTAGCGGGGGACAGACAGATACGCAGTATTTT.

This chain links TRBV2 with TRBJ2-1, with D uncertain. CDR1 SNHLY and CDR2 FYNNEI come from the germline V gene. Trimming removed 2 bases from V and 0 bases from J, with 14 bases in between. The CDR3 contains 17 residues. The CDR3 region is CASSETRAYSSYNEQFF. In DNA form, the CDR3 reads TGTGCCAGCAGTGAAACGCGCGCCTACAGCTCCTACAATGAGCAGTTCTTC.

The chain has TRBV11-3 and TRBJ2-1; perhaps TRBD2 as D (6 bases). Trimming removed 4 bases from V and 1 base from J, with 17 bases in between. Germline V lookup: CDR1 SGHNT, CDR2 YENEEA. This CDR3 has 17 amino acids. CDR3 DNA sequence: TGTGCCAGCAGCTCCCGTTGGAGGGTAGAATCCTACAATGAGCAGTTCTTC. Translation gives CASSSRWRVESYNEQFF.

This clone was detected a few times. This chain links TRBV10-3 with TRBJ1-3; D ambiguous. Germline CDR1 ENHRY, CDR2 SYGVKD. V was clipped by 2 bases and J by 0 bases, with 8 bases between them. The CDR3 extends over 15 amino acids. The CDR3 DNA reads as TGTGCCATCAGTGAGCTGGGCCCCTCTGGAAACACCATATATTTT. Its protein product is CAISELGPSGNTIYF.

V and J are TRBV18 and TRBJ1-5; no reliable D call. The CDR3 extends over 12 amino acids. The V gene lost 2 bases and the J gene lost 6 bases, with 5 bases spanning the gap. Germline CDR1 reads KGHSH; CDR2 reads LQKENI. In DNA form, the CDR3 reads TGTGCCAGCTCACCAAGCGGTCAGCCCCAGCATTTT. It translates to CASSPSGQPQHF.

The chain has TRBV10-3 and TRBJ1-2; 9 nucleotides match TRBD1. The CDR3 runs 16 residues. With 11 bases clipped from V and 6 bases from J, the junction kept 19 bases outside the gene matches. CDR1 and CDR2 from the germline V gene are ENHRY and SYGVKD. In DNA, the CDR3 is TGTGCCTCGAGACACTCAGAGGGACAGGGAGTAGATGGCTACACCTTC. This sequence encodes CASRHSEGQGVDGYTF.

The chain couples TRBV7-2 to TRBJ2-3; 9 nucleotides line up with TRBD1. This CDR3 has 17 amino acids. Germline trimming cut 6 bases from V and 2 bases from J; bases unmatched to any gene: 12. From germline, CDR1 is SGHTA and CDR2 FQGNSA. The CDR3 loop is CASRRDHRGPSTDTQYF. For the CDR3, the DNA is TGTGCCAGCAGGCGGGACCACAGGGGGCCCTCCACAGATACGCAGTATTTT.

The chain is built from TRBV7-8 and TRBJ1-6, with 9 bases identical to TRBD1. The germline V gene encodes CDR1 SGHVS and CDR2 FQNEAQ. J gave up 10 bases and V 2 bases, and 6 bases lay outside the gene matches. The CDR3 covers 15 residues. In DNA form, the CDR3 reads TGTGCCAGCAGCTTACCGGGACAGGGAAGATCACCCCTCCACTTT. Encoded protein: CASSLPGQGRSPLHF.

This chain links TRBV27 with TRBJ2-3, with 10 bases aligning to TRBD2. The germline V gene has CDR1 MNHEY and CDR2 SMNVEV (reference sequence). The CDR3 extends over 17 amino acids. The V and J ends lost 5 bases and 0 bases, in that order; junction bases with no gene match: 8. In DNA form, the CDR3 reads TGTGCCAGCAGTACCCCTAGCGGGGGTGCGAGCACAGATACGCAGTATTTT. Protein sequence: CASSTPSGGASTDTQYF.

V is TRBV6-6 and J is TRBJ1-3; 7 bases fit TRBD1. The J segment lost 2 bases and the V segment lost 6 bases, leaving 4 bases of the junction unmatched. Germline lookup yields CDR1 MNHNY and CDR2 SVGAGI (reference sequence). The CDR3 length is 14 residues. In DNA form, the CDR3 reads TGTGCCAGCAGAAAGGGACAGACTGGAAACACCATATATTTT. This gives the protein CASRKGQTGNTIYF.

This CDR3 is CASSFRRVAYNEQFF. The CDR3 DNA follows: TGTGCCAGCAGCTTCCGGCGGGTAGCATACAATGAGCAGTTCTTC. The V and J genes are TRBV7-2 and TRBJ2-1; tentative D call: TRBD2 (5 bases). Germline V gene data show CDR1 as SGHTA and CDR2 as FQGNSA. V dropped 3 bases and J dropped 4 bases, with 13 bases sitting between them. This CDR3 region has 15 residues.

This chain joins TRBV30 and TRBJ1-2, with TRBD1 as a possible D gene (6 bases). The germline V gene has CDR1 GTSNPN and CDR2 SVGIG (reference sequence). The CDR3 totals 18 residues. Between the trimmed V and J ends, which lost 3 bases and 2 bases, there was a span of 25 bases. The CDR3 bases are TGTGCCTGGAGACGATCCAAGACGGACAGACCTACCAACTATGGCTACACCTTC. It yields the protein CAWRRSKTDRPTNYGYTF.

The V and J genes are TRBV12-1 and TRBJ1-1; TRBD1, the D gene given by the table, was not confirmed from the DNA. TRBV12-1 represents a pseudogene. The CDR3 is 16 amino acids. CDR3 nucleotide sequence: TGTGCCAGCAGCGCAATGTCACAGGGGGCGGACACTGAAGCTTTCTTT. It yields the protein CASSAMSQGADTEAFF.

The V and J genes are TRBV15 and TRBJ1-2; a weak D match, TRBD1 (6 bases). The CDR3 length is 15 residues. In germline, CDR1 is LNHNV, CDR2 YYDKDF (reference sequence). Trimming shortened V by 0 bases and J by 4 bases, and 12 bases separated the two germline ends. The CDR3: CATSRDPGALYGYTF. The DNA of the CDR3 is TGTGCCACCAGCAGAGATCCAGGGGCCCTCTATGGCTACACCTTC.

For the CDR3, the DNA is TGTGCCAGCAGCGCGTGGGACAGGGGCTCTGGAAACACCATATATTTT. Amino acid sequence: CASSAWDRGSGNTIYF. V gene TRBV9 combines with J gene TRBJ1-3, with 10 bases aligning to TRBD1. V was clipped by 3 bases and J by 0 bases; unmatched bases: 3. CDR1 and CDR2 (germline): SGDLS, YYNGEE. The CDR3 runs 16 residues. Combining the CDR3 with reference TRBV9 and TRBJ1-3 gives the whole variable domain DSGVTQTPKHLITATGQRVTLRCSPRSGDLSVYWYQQSLDQGLQFLIQYYNGEERAKGNILERFSAQQFPDLHSELNLSSLELGDSALYFCASSAWDRGSGNTIYFGEGSWLTVV.

The J gene is TRBJ2-5, the V gene TRBV5-1; tentatively, D is TRBD1 (5 bases). The germline V gene encodes CDR1 SGHRS and CDR2 YFSETQ. The CDR3 runs to 14 residues. Trimming left V 5 bases short and J 4 bases short, with 15 bases between. CDR3 in amino acids: CASRSGFGVETQYF. In DNA form, the CDR3 reads TGCGCCAGCAGATCAGGGTTTGGGGTAGAGACCCAGTACTTC.

This chain connects TRBV4-2 to TRBJ2-7; 9 bases map to TRBD2. CDR1 is LGHNA, CDR2 YNFKEQ, per germline. Trimming cost V 0 bases and J 7 bases; bases outside gene matches: 16. This CDR3 has 18 amino acids. The CDR3 is CASSQDRSSGGGALEQYF. The CDR3 nucleotides are TGTGCCAGCAGCCAAGATCGTAGTTCTGGCGGGGGGGCTCTAGAGCAGTACTTC.

The rearrangement links TRBV10-3 to TRBJ2-1, with 7 bases identical to TRBD2. Germline loops: CDR1 ENHRY, CDR2 SYGVKD. The CDR3 length is 16 residues. V dropped 2 bases and J dropped 3; count of bases not matched to a gene: 7. CDR3 amino acids: CAISEGRDHRYNEQFF. The DNA for the CDR3 is TGTGCCATCAGTGAGGGGAGGGATCACCGCTACAATGAGCAGTTCTTC.

The chain carries TRBV5-1 and TRBJ2-3; the match to TRBD1 covers 10 bases. Germline-derived CDR1 and CDR2 are SGHRS and YFSETQ. The CDR3 runs 19 residues. The V gene end was trimmed by 4 bases and the J gene end by 1 base; junction bases not matched to a gene: 15. The CDR3 is CASSPHGQGVLQGTDTQYF. The CDR3 coding sequence is TGCGCCAGCAGCCCACATGGACAGGGGGTTCTCCAGGGCACAGATACGCAGTATTTT. The variable domain in full, completed from reference TRBV5-1 and TRBJ2-3, reads KAGVTQTPRYLIKTRGQQVTLSCSPISGHRSVSWYQQTPGQGLQFLFEYFSETQRNKGNFPGRFSGRQFSNSRSEMNVSTLELGDSALYLCASSPHGQGVLQGTDTQYFGPGTRLTVL.

The chain employs TRBV6-1 and TRBJ1-3; D uncertain. This CDR3 spans 12 amino acids. CDR1 MNHNS and CDR2 SASEGT come from the germline V gene. V dropped 11 bases and J dropped 1 base, with 9 bases sitting between them. The CDR3 is CAGRGSGNTIYF. CDR3 bases: TGTGCCGGACGGGGTTCTGGAAACACCATATATTTT.

V is TRBV7-4 and J is TRBJ1-5, with D possibly TRBD1 on 6 matching bases. CDR3 length equals 15 residues. Between the trimmed V and J ends, which lost 3 bases and 2 bases, there was a span of 11 bases. Germline CDR1 SGHVT, CDR2 SQSDAQ. The CDR3 DNA sequence: TGTGCCAGCAGCTTTCAGGGGATTGGCAATCAGCCCCAGCATTTT. As protein: CASSFQGIGNQPQHF.

V is TRBV5-4 and J is TRBJ2-3; 7 positions match TRBD2. Germline V gives CDR1 SGHNT, CDR2 YYREEE (reference sequence). J gave up 0 bases and V 4 bases, and 5 bases lay outside the gene matches. This CDR3 is 15 amino acids long. CDR3 bases: TGTGCCAGCAGCCGCTCTAGCGGCAGCACAGATACGCAGTATTTT. This codes for CASSRSSGSTDTQYF.

The chain links TRBV12-5 to TRBJ1-1, with unresolved D. Between the trimmed V and J ends, which lost 3 bases and 1 base, there was a span of 6 bases. The CDR3 spans 13 residues. Germline V CDR1 and CDR2: LGHNT, FRNRAP. As DNA, the CDR3 is TGTGCTAGTGGTTTTAAAGCGAACACTGAAGCTTTCTTT. It yields the protein CASGFKANTEAFF.

V and J are TRBV11-2 and TRBJ1-1; weak D call: TRBD1 (6 bases). The CDR3 covers 16 residues. Trimming stripped 7 bases from V and 2 bases from J, with 20 bases between. CDR1 SGHAT and CDR2 FQNNGV come from the germline V gene. CDR3 DNA: TGTGCCAGCACCCCTGAACGGACCAGGGGAAACACTGAAGCTTTCTTT. The encoded protein is CASTPERTRGNTEAFF.